The 18 T cell receptor beta chains below were found in one sample sequenced in a study of regulatory T cells in long-lasting Graves disease. Time point of the sample: persistent/refractory GD, antithyroid drugs over 5 years with positive TRAb. After RNA was extracted from PBMCs, the TCR library was made from it. Sequencing libraries for TCR beta were prepared with iRepertoire HTBI primers and Arm-PCR of CDR3 regions. TCRdb redid the calling of the multiplex PCR reads with MiXCR, one entry per CDR3 protein. The sample contains roughly 400,000 distinct CDR3 sequences, under 25% of which appear only once. Here the sequenced sample was peripheral blood mononuclear cells (PBMCs), taken when the disease was refractory, from a patient treated with antithyroid drugs. The receptor set was obtained from a female donor with Graves disease.

The CDR3 DNA reads TGTGCCAGCAGTTACTCGCCAGGGACGGTAGGGGCCAACGTCCTGACTTTC. Protein product: CASSYSPGTVGANVLTF. This rearrangement joins TRBV6-5 to TRBJ2-6; D is perhaps TRBD1 or TRBD2 (5 bases each). V was trimmed by 0 bases and J by 4 bases, leaving 13 bases between them. This CDR3 region has 17 residues. The germline CDR1 and CDR2 sequences are MNHEY and SVGAGI.

This clonotype came up many times. The V gene is TRBV10-3, the J gene TRBJ1-2; 7 bases agree with TRBD1. The CDR3 sequence is 14 residues long. The V and J ends lost 7 bases and 4 bases, in that order; junction bases with no gene match: 9. CDR1 and CDR2 from the germline V gene are ENHRY and SYGVKD. CDR3 sequence: CAINRDSRAYGYTF. CDR3 bases: TGTGCCATCAACCGGGACAGTCGGGCCTATGGCTACACCTTC.

Notes on this clonotype: At one end the junction does not follow the germline gene, possibly because of a read error. This chain links TRBV10-3 with TRBJ2-1, with D perhaps given as TRBD1 or TRBD2 (5 bases each). The CDR3 is 12 residues long. Germline-derived CDR1 and CDR2 are ENHRY and SYGVKD. The CDR3 region has the DNA TGTGCCATCGGTGAGGGTAGTGACAGAAGGTTCTTC. It is translated as CAIGEGSDRRFF.

This clonotype was observed many times. This chain links TRBV27 with TRBJ1-1; D is perhaps TRBD1 (5 bases). Germline CDR1 is MNHEY and CDR2 is SMNVEV (reference sequence). This CDR3 has 16 amino acids. Trimming left V 8 bases short and J 4 bases short, with 23 bases between. CDR3 loop: CASADMAGSWSTEAFF. Here the CDR3 DNA reads TGTGCCAGCGCAGATATGGCAGGGTCGTGGAGCACTGAAGCTTTCTTT.

With regard to this clonotype: A much more abundant neighbour one base away suggests this may be a read error. The chain has TRBV20-1 and TRBJ2-5, with 7 bases fitting TRBD2. Per germline, CDR1 DFQATT and CDR2 SNEGSKA (reference sequence). The CDR3 has 14 residues. The CDR3 sequence is CSASIRDYQETRYF. Written as DNA, the CDR3 is TGCAGTGCTAGCATCCGGGACTACCAAGAGACCCGGTACTTC.

Ten or more counts support this clonotype. The chain has TRBV28 and TRBJ2-5, with 7 nucleotides matching TRBD2. Trimming removed 7 bases from V and 2 bases from J; junction bases left unmatched: 16. The CDR3 loop spans 17 amino acids. Germline loops: CDR1 MDHEN, CDR2 SYDVKM. CDR3 in DNA: TGTGCCAGCATTCCACCTCTAGCGGACCAGGGTCAAGAGACCCAGTACTTC. Amino acids: CASIPPLADQGQETQYF.

This chain uses TRBV19 with TRBJ2-2, with TRBD2 identical over 11 bases. The trim removed 5 bases at V and 0 bases at J, leaving 5 bases unmatched. Germline-derived CDR1 and CDR2 are LNHDA and SQIVND (reference sequence). This CDR3 has 17 amino acids. CDR3 sequence (DNA): TGTGCCAGTAGTCCGGGACTAGCGGTTACGAACACCGGGGAGCTGTTTTTT. This translates into CASSPGLAVTNTGELFF. The whole variable domain, remainder taken from reference TRBV19 and TRBJ2-2, is DGGITQSPKYLFRKEGQNVTLSCEQNLNHDAMYWYRQDPGQGLRLIYYSQIVNDFQKGDIAEGYSVSREKKESFPLTVTSAQKNPTAFYLCASSPGLAVTNTGELFFGEGSRLTVL.

The chain uses TRBV5-1 and TRBJ2-7, with a weak D call TRBD1 (6 bases). Germline CDR1 and CDR2: SGHRS and YFSETQ. The CDR3 is 18 amino acids. V gave up 2 bases and J gave up 3 bases, with 24 bases separating them. The CDR3 DNA reads as TGCGCCAGCAGCTTCACGGACCCGGACAGCCAGACTTTCTACGAGCAGTACTTC. Translating gives CASSFTDPDSQTFYEQYF.

At least ten counts were recorded for this clonotype. V gene TRBV6-5 combines with J gene TRBJ2-7; 10 bases are shared with TRBD1. The CDR3 totals 15 residues. From germline, CDR1 is MNHEY and CDR2 SVGAGI. The J segment lost 5 bases and the V segment lost 0 bases, leaving 4 bases of the junction unmatched. CDR3 nucleotide sequence: TGTGCCAGCAGTTACTCGGGACAGGGGATCGACGAGCAGTACTTC. Translation: CASSYSGQGIDEQYF.

There are many counts of this clonotype. The DNA of the CDR3 is TGTGCCAGCAGTTTTGTCGGGGAGACCCTGGGCACTGAAGCTTTCTTT. Its translation is CASSFVGETLGTEAFF. The chain links TRBV28 to TRBJ1-1, with unresolved D. This CDR3 is built from 16 residues. Trimming stripped 3 bases from V and 4 bases from J, with 18 bases between. Looked up from germline, CDR1 is MDHEN and CDR2 is SYDVKM.

This clonotype was counted a few times. The gene calls are TRBV14 and TRBJ2-6, with D hard to call. V lost 2 bases and J lost 0, with 5 bases in between. The CDR3 contains 15 residues. Per the germline V gene, CDR1 is SGHDN and CDR2 is FVKESK. CDR3 loop: CASSQFISGANVLTF. The CDR3 DNA sequence: TGTGCCAGCAGCCAATTCATCTCTGGGGCCAACGTCCTGACTTTC.

In this sample, this clonotype turned up many times. The chain has TRBV28 and TRBJ1-4, with TRBD1 identical over 9 bases. CDR1 and CDR2 from the germline V gene are MDHEN and SYDVKM. This CDR3 has 17 residues. Unmatched junction bases numbered 15, after V lost 7 bases and J lost 6 bases. Here the CDR3 DNA reads TGTGCCAGCACCTATTTGGGAGCGGGACAGGGAGATGAAAAACTGTTTTTT. Protein product: CASTYLGAGQGDEKLFF.

This CDR3 is CASSGGDRGFTETQYF. In DNA form, the CDR3 reads TGTGCCAGCAGTGGGGGGGACAGGGGGTTTACGGAGACCCAGTACTTC. The rearrangement uses TRBV12-3 or TRBV12-4 and TRBJ2-5; 11 bases fit TRBD1. The V segment lost 5 bases and the J segment 5 bases; nucleotides outside the gene matches: 10. The CDR3 runs 16 residues.

This clonotype has just a few counts. CDR3 DNA sequence: TGTGCCAGCAGTGTTGGGCAGGGTATCGGCTACACCTTC. It specifies CASSVGQGIGYTF. The chain carries TRBV12-3 or TRBV12-4 and TRBJ1-2; weak D call: TRBD1 (5 bases). Trimming removed 5 bases from V and 8 bases from J, with 15 bases in between. The CDR3 runs to 13 residues.

The chain couples TRBV19 to TRBJ1-3, with a tentative D call TRBD1 (5 bases). V lost 3 bases, J lost 4 bases, and 16 bases lay in between. The CDR3 runs 16 residues. Germline lookup yields CDR1 LNHDA and CDR2 SQIVND (reference sequence). The CDR3 here is CASSIRQQSHGNTIYF. The DNA for the CDR3 is TGTGCCAGTAGTATCCGACAGCAATCCCACGGAAACACCATATATTTT.

Turning to this clonotype: A much larger clone lies one base from this, so it may be a read error. The V and J genes are TRBV6-5 and TRBJ2-5; weak D call: TRBD2 (6 bases). The V gene lost 6 bases and the J gene lost 5 bases, with 19 bases spanning the gap. Germline V lookup: CDR1 MNHEY, CDR2 SVGAGI. The CDR3 is 15 residues long. CDR3 sequence (DNA): TGTGCCAGCAGGACAACTAGCAGGATCTCGGAGACCCAGTACTTC. This translates into CASRTTSRISETQYF.

This clonotype was seen ten or more times. J is TRBJ1-4 and V is TRBV28, with D perhaps TRBD1 (5 bases). Trimming removed 1 base at V and 4 bases at J, with 13 bases between. This CDR3 contains 16 residues. Looked up from germline, CDR1 is MDHEN and CDR2 is SYDVKM. CDR3 in DNA: TGTGCCAGCAGTTTATTAGATAGGGGAAGTAATGAAAAACTGTTTTTT. It translates to CASSLLDRGSNEKLFF.

V usage is TRBV13 and J usage is TRBJ1-2; 9 positions match TRBD1. With V trimmed by 4 bases and J by 4 bases, 13 bases remained unmatched. The germline V gene has CDR1 PRHDT and CDR2 FYEKMQ (reference sequence). The CDR3 has 17 residues. In DNA, the CDR3 is TGTGCCAGCAGCTCCCGGCCGGGACAGGGAGTAACCTATGGCTACACCTTC. Translated, it gives CASSSRPGQGVTYGYTF. Complete variable domain (other parts from reference TRBV13 and TRBJ1-2): AAGVIQSPRHLIKEKRETATLKCYPIPRHDTVYWYQQGPGQDPQFLISFYEKMQSDKGSIPDRFSAQQFSDYHSELNMSSLELGDSALYFCASSSRPGQGVTYGYTFGSGTRLTVV.